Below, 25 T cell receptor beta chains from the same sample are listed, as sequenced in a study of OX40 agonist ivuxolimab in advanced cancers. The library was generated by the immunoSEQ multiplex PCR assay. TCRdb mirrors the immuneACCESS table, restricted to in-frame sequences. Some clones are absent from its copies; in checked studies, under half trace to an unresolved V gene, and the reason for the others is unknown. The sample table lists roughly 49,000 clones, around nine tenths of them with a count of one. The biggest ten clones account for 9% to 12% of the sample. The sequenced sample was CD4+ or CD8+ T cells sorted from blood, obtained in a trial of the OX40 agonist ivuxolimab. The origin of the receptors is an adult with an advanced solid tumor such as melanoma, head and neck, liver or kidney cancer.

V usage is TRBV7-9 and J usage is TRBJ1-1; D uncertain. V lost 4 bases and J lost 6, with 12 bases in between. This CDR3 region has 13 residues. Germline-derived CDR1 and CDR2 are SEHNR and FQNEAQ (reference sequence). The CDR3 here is CASSYVEGAEAFF. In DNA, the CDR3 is TGTGCCAGCAGCTACGTGGAGGGCGCTGAAGCTTTCTTT.

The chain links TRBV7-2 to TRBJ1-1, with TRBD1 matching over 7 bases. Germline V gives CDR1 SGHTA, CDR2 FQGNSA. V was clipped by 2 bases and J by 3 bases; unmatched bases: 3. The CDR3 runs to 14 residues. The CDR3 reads CASSLNRGDTEAFF. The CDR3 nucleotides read TGTGCCAGCAGCTTAAACAGGGGTGACACTGAAGCTTTCTTT.

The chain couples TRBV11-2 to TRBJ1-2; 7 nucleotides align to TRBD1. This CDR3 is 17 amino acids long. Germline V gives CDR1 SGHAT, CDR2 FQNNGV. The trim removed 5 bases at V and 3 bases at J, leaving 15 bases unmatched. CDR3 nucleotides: TGTGCCAGCAGCCCGTACTACGACAGGGTGCGTGACTATGGCTACACCTTC. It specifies CASSPYYDRVRDYGYTF.

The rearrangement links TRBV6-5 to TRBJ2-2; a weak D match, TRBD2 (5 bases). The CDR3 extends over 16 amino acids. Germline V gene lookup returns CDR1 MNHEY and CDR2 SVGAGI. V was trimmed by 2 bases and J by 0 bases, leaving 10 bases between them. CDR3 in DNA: TGTGCCAGCAGTTACGGACTGCCGGCGAACACCGGGGAGCTGTTTTTT. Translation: CASSYGLPANTGELFF.

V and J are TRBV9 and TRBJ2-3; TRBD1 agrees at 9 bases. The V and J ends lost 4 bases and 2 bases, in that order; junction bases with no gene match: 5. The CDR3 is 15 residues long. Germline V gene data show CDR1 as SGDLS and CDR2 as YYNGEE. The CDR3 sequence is CASSTDRGNTDTQYF. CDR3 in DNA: TGTGCCAGCAGCACCGACAGGGGGAACACAGATACGCAGTATTTT. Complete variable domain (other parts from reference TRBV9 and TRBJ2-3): DSGVTQTPKHLITATGQRVTLRCSPRSGDLSVYWYQQSLDQGLQFLIQYYNGEERAKGNILERFSAQQFPDLHSELNLSSLELGDSALYFCASSTDRGNTDTQYFGPGTRLTVL.

The CDR3 region has the DNA TGTGCCAGCAGGTCACCTGGACAGGGGGCTGGGGCCAACGTCCTGACTTTC. It is translated as CASRSPGQGAGANVLTF. The chain combines TRBV7-6 with TRBJ2-6, with 10 positions matching TRBD1. Germline values: CDR1 SGHVS, CDR2 FNYEAQ. Unmatched junction bases numbered 7, after V lost 6 bases and J lost 2 bases. There are 17 residues in the CDR3.

CDR3 sequence reads: CASSQPLGFYNEQFF. The CDR3 nucleotides read TGTGCCAGCAGCCAACCCCTGGGGTTCTACAATGAGCAGTTCTTC. The rearrangement uses TRBV13 and TRBJ2-1; D uncertain. The germline V and J ends were trimmed by 5 bases and 3 bases, with 14 bases remaining between them. CDR3 length equals 15 residues. Germline CDR1 PRHDT, CDR2 FYEKMQ (reference sequence).

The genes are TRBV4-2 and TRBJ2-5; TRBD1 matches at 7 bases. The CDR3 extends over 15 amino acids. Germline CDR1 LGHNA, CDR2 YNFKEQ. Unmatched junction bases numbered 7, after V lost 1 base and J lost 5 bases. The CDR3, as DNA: TGTGCCAGCAGCCAAGCGACACAGGGGTTGGAGACCCAGTACTTC. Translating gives CASSQATQGLETQYF.

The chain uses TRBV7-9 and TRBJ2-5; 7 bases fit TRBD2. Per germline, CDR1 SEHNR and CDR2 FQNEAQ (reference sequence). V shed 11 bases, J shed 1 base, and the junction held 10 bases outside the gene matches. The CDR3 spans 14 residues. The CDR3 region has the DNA TGTGCCTCTACTGGGCGGGGGTTCCAAGAGACCCAGTACTTC. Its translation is CASTGRGFQETQYF.

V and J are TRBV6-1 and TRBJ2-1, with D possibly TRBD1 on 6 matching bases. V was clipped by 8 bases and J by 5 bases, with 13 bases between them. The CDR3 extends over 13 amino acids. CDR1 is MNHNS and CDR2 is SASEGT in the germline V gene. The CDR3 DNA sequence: TGTGCCAGCTGCTTGGACAGAAACAATGAGCAGTTCTTC. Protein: CASCLDRNNEQFF.

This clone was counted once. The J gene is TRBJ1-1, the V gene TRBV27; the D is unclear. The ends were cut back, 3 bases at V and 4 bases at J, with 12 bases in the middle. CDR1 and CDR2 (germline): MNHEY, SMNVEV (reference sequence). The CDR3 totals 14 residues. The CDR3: CASSFLGSSTEAFF. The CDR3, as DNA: TGTGCCAGCAGTTTCCTAGGATCGAGCACTGAAGCTTTCTTT.

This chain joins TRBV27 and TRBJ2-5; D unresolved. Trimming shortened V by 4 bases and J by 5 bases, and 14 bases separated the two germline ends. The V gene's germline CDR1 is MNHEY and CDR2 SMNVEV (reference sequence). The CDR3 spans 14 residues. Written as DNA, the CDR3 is TGTGCCAGCAGTTCACTCGTAGAACGGGAGACCCAGTACTTC. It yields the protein CASSSLVERETQYF.

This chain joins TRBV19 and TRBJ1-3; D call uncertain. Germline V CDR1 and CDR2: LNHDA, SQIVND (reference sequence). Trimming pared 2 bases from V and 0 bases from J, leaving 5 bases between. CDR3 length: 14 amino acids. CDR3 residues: CASSIKYSGNTIYF. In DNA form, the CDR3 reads TGTGCCAGTAGTATAAAGTACTCTGGAAACACCATATATTTT.

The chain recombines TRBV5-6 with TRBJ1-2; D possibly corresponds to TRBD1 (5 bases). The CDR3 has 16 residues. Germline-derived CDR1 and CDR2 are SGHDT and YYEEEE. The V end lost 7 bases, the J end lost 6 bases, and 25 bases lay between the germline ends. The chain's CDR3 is CASRELWGLRGNGYTF. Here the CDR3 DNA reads TGTGCCAGCCGTGAGCTTTGGGGGTTACGGGGGAATGGCTACACCTTC. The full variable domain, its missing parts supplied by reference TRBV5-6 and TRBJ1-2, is DAGVTQSPTHLIKTRGQQVTLRCSPKSGHDTVSWYQQALGQGPQFIFQYYEEEERQRGNFPDRFSGHQFPNYSSELNVNALLLGDSALYLCASRELWGLRGNGYTFGSGTRLTVV.

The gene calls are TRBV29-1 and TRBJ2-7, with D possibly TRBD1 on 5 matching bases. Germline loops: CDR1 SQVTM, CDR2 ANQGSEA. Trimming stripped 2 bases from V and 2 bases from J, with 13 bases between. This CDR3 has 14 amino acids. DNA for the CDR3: TGCAGCGTTGAAAGGAGACAGTGGGCCTACGAGCAGTACTTC. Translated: CSVERRQWAYEQYF.

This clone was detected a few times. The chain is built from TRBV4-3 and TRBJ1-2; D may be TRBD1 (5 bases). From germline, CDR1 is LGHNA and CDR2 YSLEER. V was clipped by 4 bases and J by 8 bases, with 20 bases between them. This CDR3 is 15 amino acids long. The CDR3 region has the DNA TGCGCCAGCAGCCTCTCGGGCCAAGGGACTTACGGCTACACCTTC. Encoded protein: CASSLSGQGTYGYTF.

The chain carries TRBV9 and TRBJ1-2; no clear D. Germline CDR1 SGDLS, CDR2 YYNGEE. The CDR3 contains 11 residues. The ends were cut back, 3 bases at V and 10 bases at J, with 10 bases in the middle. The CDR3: CASSGWGYYTF. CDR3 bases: TGTGCCAGCAGCGGTTGGGGATACTACACCTTC. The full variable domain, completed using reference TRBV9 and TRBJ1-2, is DSGVTQTPKHLITATGQRVTLRCSPRSGDLSVYWYQQSLDQGLQFLIQYYNGEERAKGNILERFSAQQFPDLHSELNLSSLELGDSALYFCASSGWGYYTFGSGTRLTVV.

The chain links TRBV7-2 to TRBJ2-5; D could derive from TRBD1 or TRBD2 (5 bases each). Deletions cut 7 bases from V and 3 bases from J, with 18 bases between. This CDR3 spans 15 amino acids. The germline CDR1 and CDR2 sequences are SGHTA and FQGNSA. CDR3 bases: TGTGCCAGCACATTAGAACGTGGGGGAGAAGAGACCCAGTACTTC. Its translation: CASTLERGGEETQYF.

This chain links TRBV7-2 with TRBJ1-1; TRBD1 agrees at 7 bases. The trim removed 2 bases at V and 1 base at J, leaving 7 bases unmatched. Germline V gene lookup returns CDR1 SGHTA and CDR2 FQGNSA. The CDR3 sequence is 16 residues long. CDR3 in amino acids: CASSLPATGTNTEAFF. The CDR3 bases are TGTGCCAGCAGCTTACCCGCGACAGGGACGAACACTGAAGCTTTCTTT.

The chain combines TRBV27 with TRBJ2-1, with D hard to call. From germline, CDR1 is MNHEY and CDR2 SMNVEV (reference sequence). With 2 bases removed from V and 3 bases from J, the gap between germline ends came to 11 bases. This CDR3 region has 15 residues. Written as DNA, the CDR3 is TGTGCCAGCAGTTTAGCCTCGGCGATCTACAATGAGCAGTTCTTC. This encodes CASSLASAIYNEQFF.

The DNA for the CDR3 is TGTGCCAGCGCGACAGGGGAGAACAATGAGCAGTTCTTC. This gives the protein CASATGENNEQFF. The chain uses TRBV6-1 and TRBJ2-1; TRBD1 matches 8 bases. The length of the CDR3 is 13 residues. V trimming: 8 bases; J trimming: 5 bases; junction bases outside the gene matches: 5. CDR1 MNHNS and CDR2 SASEGT come from the germline V gene.

DNA for the CDR3: TGTGCCAGCAGCTTATCAGCGGGGGGCCGGGACACCGGGGAGCTGTTTTTT. The encoded protein is CASSLSAGGRDTGELFF. The chain is built from TRBV7-3 and TRBJ2-2, with 9 bases fitting TRBD2. The CDR3 covers 17 residues. With V trimmed by 2 bases and J by 3 bases, 7 bases remained unmatched. Germline CDR1 reads SGHTA; CDR2 reads FQGTGA. Full variable domain (remainder filled in from reference TRBV7-3 and TRBJ2-2): GAGVSQTPSNKVTEKGKYVELRCDPISGHTALYWYRQSLGQGPEFLIYFQGTGAADDSGLPNDRFFAVRPEGSVSTLKIQRTERGDSAVYLCASSLSAGGRDTGELFFGEGSRLTVL.

In nucleotides, the CDR3 is TGTGCCAGCAGCTCTGGACAGTCTAGCAATCAGCCCCAGCATTTT. It is translated as CASSSGQSSNQPQHF. The rearrangement joins TRBV13 to TRBJ1-5; D might be TRBD1 (6 bases). Trimming pared 4 bases from V and 0 bases from J, leaving 10 bases between. The germline gives CDR1 PRHDT, CDR2 FYEKMQ (reference sequence). The length of the CDR3 is 15 residues.

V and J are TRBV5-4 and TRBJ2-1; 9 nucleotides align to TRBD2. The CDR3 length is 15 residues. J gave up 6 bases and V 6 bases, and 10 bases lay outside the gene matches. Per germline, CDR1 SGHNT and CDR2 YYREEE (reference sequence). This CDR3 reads CASIDPGLAVNEQFF. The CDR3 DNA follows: TGTGCCAGCATCGATCCGGGACTAGCAGTCAATGAGCAGTTCTTC. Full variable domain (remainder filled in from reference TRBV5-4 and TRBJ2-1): ETGVTQSPTHLIKTRGQQVTLRCSSQSGHNTVSWYQQALGQGPQFIFQYYREEENGRGNFPPRFSGLQFPNYSSELNVNALELDDSALYLCASIDPGLAVNEQFFGPGTRLTVL.

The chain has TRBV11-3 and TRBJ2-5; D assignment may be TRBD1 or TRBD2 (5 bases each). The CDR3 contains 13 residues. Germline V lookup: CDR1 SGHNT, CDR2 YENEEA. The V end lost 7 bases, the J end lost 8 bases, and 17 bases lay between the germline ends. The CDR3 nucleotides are TGTGCCAGCACCTCCCGGGACGGGCACACCCAGTACTTC. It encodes CASTSRDGHTQYF.